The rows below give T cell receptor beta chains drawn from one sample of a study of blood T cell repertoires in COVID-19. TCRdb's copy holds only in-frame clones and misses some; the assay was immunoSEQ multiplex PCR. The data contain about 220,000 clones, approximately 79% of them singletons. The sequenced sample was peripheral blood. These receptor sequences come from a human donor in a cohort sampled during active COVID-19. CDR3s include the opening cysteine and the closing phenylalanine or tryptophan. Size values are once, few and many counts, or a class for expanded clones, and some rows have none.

CDR3aa: CASSLELAGAYEQYF
j_gene: TRBJ2-7
abundance: NA
v_gene: TRBV7-9

CDR3aa: CASSAASGRTDTQYF
j_gene: TRBJ2-3
abundance: NA
v_gene: TRBV7-2

CDR3aa: CASRPAGNPHSYEQYF
j_gene: TRBJ2-7
abundance: NA
v_gene: TRBV28

CDR3aa: CASSGWTSGRSYNEQFF
j_gene: TRBJ2-1
abundance: NA
v_gene: TRBV9

CDR3aa: CASRQNADNSPLHF
j_gene: TRBJ1-6
abundance: NA
v_gene: TRBV11-1

CDR3aa: CASSSSASGRADTQYF
j_gene: TRBJ2-3
abundance: NA
v_gene: TRBV5-1

CDR3aa: CATRRAYEQYF
j_gene: TRBJ2-7
abundance: NA
v_gene: TRBV7-9

CDR3aa: CASSQNGGTNEKLFF
j_gene: TRBJ1-4
abundance: NA
v_gene: TRBV9

CDR3aa: CASIPTGFSGANVLTF
j_gene: TRBJ2-6
abundance: NA
v_gene: TRBV6-7

CDR3aa: CASSQGLRQPQHF
j_gene: TRBJ1-5
abundance: few
v_gene: TRBV12-3/TRBV12-4

CDR3aa: CAWSHYRQRSSSYGYTF
j_gene: TRBJ1-2
abundance: few
v_gene: TRBV30

CDR3aa: CASSQGSSTNEKLFF
j_gene: TRBJ1-4
abundance: NA
v_gene: TRBV5-5

CDR3aa: CASRWAPGISRDTQYF
j_gene: TRBJ2-3
abundance: NA
v_gene: TRBV4-1

CDR3aa: CASRGQPYGYTF
j_gene: TRBJ1-2
abundance: NA
v_gene: TRBV28

CDR3aa: CASSSDLAGASGEQYF
j_gene: TRBJ2-7
abundance: NA
v_gene: TRBV11-2

CDR3aa: CASSLRGGTEAFF
j_gene: TRBJ1-1
abundance: NA
v_gene: TRBV28

CDR3aa: CASSRAGEETQYF
j_gene: TRBJ2-5
abundance: NA
v_gene: TRBV4-2

CDR3aa: CASSYGYNGRKVETQYF
j_gene: TRBJ2-5
abundance: once
v_gene: TRBV6-2/TRBV6-3

CDR3aa: CASSSIFGGYEQYF
j_gene: TRBJ2-7
abundance: NA
v_gene: TRBV6-2/TRBV6-3

CDR3aa: CASSLHEKLFF
j_gene: TRBJ1-4
abundance: NA
v_gene: TRBV28

CDR3aa: CASSGSGTGGGETQYF
j_gene: TRBJ2-5
abundance: NA
v_gene: TRBV5-1

CDR3aa: CASSEEDYSYNEQFF
j_gene: TRBJ2-1
abundance: NA
v_gene: TRBV6-1

CDR3aa: CASSIQGGAEAFF
j_gene: TRBJ1-1
abundance: NA
v_gene: TRBV12-3/TRBV12-4

CDR3aa: CASSGTSAYEQYF
j_gene: TRBJ2-7
abundance: NA
v_gene: TRBV12-3/TRBV12-4

CDR3aa: CASSFTGGTEAFF
j_gene: TRBJ1-1
abundance: NA
v_gene: TRBV5-4

CDR3aa: CASSRGQGASDTQYF
j_gene: TRBJ2-3
abundance: NA
v_gene: TRBV7-8

CDR3aa: CASSLNLAYEQYF
j_gene: TRBJ2-7
abundance: NA
v_gene: TRBV19

CDR3aa: CARSLLAGRTDTQYF
j_gene: TRBJ2-3
abundance: NA
v_gene: TRBV5-3

CDR3aa: CASSPGFPLRAYEQYF
j_gene: TRBJ2-7
abundance: NA
v_gene: TRBV18

CDR3aa: CASSQDRGNNLGEQFF
j_gene: TRBJ2-1
abundance: NA
v_gene: TRBV4-2

CDR3aa: CASSYLVASGTEAFF
j_gene: TRBJ1-1
abundance: once
v_gene: TRBV6-5

CDR3aa: CATSRVWDYLGDTQYF
j_gene: TRBJ2-3
abundance: few
v_gene: TRBV15

CDR3aa: CASSLAGSSGNTIYF
j_gene: TRBJ1-3
abundance: few
v_gene: TRBV5-1

CDR3aa: CSVVKAGSTDTQYF
j_gene: TRBJ2-3
abundance: NA
v_gene: TRBV29-1

CDR3aa: CASSGAGLAGDQYF
j_gene: TRBJ2-7
abundance: NA
v_gene: TRBV3-1/TRBV3-2

CDR3aa: CASSLNAGGGETQYF
j_gene: TRBJ2-5
abundance: NA
v_gene: TRBV7-8

CDR3aa: CATNSRRNTDTQYF
j_gene: TRBJ2-3
abundance: NA
v_gene: TRBV30

CDR3aa: CASSFSGSGTEAFF
j_gene: TRBJ1-1
abundance: few
v_gene: TRBV7-2

CDR3aa: CASSITGDTEAFF
j_gene: TRBJ1-1
abundance: few
v_gene: TRBV19

CDR3aa: CAWRDTGGPFEQYF
j_gene: TRBJ2-7
abundance: NA
v_gene: TRBV30

CDR3aa: CASSVESTTDTQYF
j_gene: TRBJ2-3
abundance: NA
v_gene: TRBV9

CDR3aa: CASYSLGYGAGHNEQFF
j_gene: TRBJ2-1
abundance: NA
v_gene: TRBV7-9

CDR3aa: CAWSGQSFEAFF
j_gene: TRBJ1-1
abundance: NA
v_gene: TRBV30

CDR3aa: CASSYFGNTEAFF
j_gene: TRBJ1-1
abundance: NA
v_gene: TRBV6-2/TRBV6-3

CDR3aa: CASSPQDRVYEQYF
j_gene: TRBJ2-7
abundance: NA
v_gene: TRBV18

CDR3aa: CASRSTGLVNQPQHF
j_gene: TRBJ1-5
abundance: NA
v_gene: TRBV6-5

CDR3aa: CASSLEKQGNTEAFF
j_gene: TRBJ1-1
abundance: NA
v_gene: TRBV5-1

CDR3aa: CASSSSLAGEGETQYF
j_gene: TRBJ2-5
abundance: NA
v_gene: TRBV28

CDR3aa: CASSYEGRGNYGYTF
j_gene: TRBJ1-2
abundance: once
v_gene: TRBV6-2/TRBV6-3

CDR3aa: CASSQDMANQPQHF
j_gene: TRBJ1-5
abundance: NA
v_gene: TRBV4-3

CDR3aa: CASSRTGTSTDTQYF
j_gene: TRBJ2-3
abundance: NA
v_gene: TRBV6-5

CDR3aa: CASSSPRQGTEAFF
j_gene: TRBJ1-1
abundance: NA
v_gene: TRBV7-2

CDR3aa: CASSGTVNQPQHF
j_gene: TRBJ1-5
abundance: few
v_gene: TRBV19

CDR3aa: CASSELDTRGYNEQFF
j_gene: TRBJ2-1
abundance: NA
v_gene: TRBV10-1

CDR3aa: CASSSRGTGPSEAFF
j_gene: TRBJ1-1
abundance: NA
v_gene: TRBV6-2/TRBV6-3

CDR3aa: CASSFGGRKTSTDTQYF
j_gene: TRBJ2-3
abundance: NA
v_gene: TRBV9

CDR3aa: CASLERHINTEAFF
j_gene: TRBJ1-1
abundance: NA
v_gene: TRBV18

CDR3aa: CASSRRGLAGLPYEQYF
j_gene: TRBJ2-7
abundance: few
v_gene: TRBV5-6

CDR3aa: CASSLEAGGQFF
j_gene: TRBJ2-1
abundance: NA
v_gene: TRBV7-2

CDR3aa: CASSDSVRRDTQYF
j_gene: TRBJ2-3
abundance: NA
v_gene: TRBV6-4